The clone carrying this T cell receptor beta chain showed up many times. The data originate from a study of T cells in Graves' hyperthyroidism and ophthalmopathy. It was RNA transcripts that yielded the amplified TCR beta CDR3 regions. The TCR CDR3 was amplified in a first-round RT-PCR using the HTBI primer set. TCRdb independently ran MiXCR on the multiplex PCR reads; one entry per CDR3 protein. The data hold around 280,000 distinct CDR3 sequences, with approximately 12% observed a single time. This CDR3 has 17 amino acids. With V trimmed by 2 bases and J by 5 bases, 11 bases remained unmatched. CDR1 and CDR2 from the germline V gene are LNHDA and SQIVND (reference sequence).

The receptor was derived from a woman aged 25 to 39 with Graves' hyperthyroidism that later progressed to Graves' ophthalmopathy. The sequencing sample was made of blood. The chain joins TRBV19 to TRBJ2-7, with 11 positions matching TRBD2. CDR3 nucleotide sequence: TGTGCCAGTAGTATATCTCTTTGGCTAGCGGGAGGCAACGAGCAGTACTTC. Translated, it gives CASSISLWLAGGNEQYF.